Following are 30 T cell receptor beta chains from one sample sequenced in a study of PD-1 blockade in classical Hodgkin lymphoma. Every patient had relapsed following autologous stem cell transplantation, and cohorts differed in brentuximab vedotin exposure. Assay: immunoSEQ multiplex PCR; the TCRdb copy retains only in-frame clones and omits some. The data show several thousand clones, roughly four fifths seen once. Material: peripheral blood mononuclear cells (PBMCs), obtained at baseline. The origin of the receptors is a human donor with classical Hodgkin lymphoma.

The V and J genes are TRBV5-4 and TRBJ1-1; maybe TRBD1 (6 bases). Germline CDR1 and CDR2: SGHNT and YYREEE (reference sequence). The V end was cut by 0 bases, the J end by 11 bases, with 14 bases between. The CDR3 spans 13 residues. CDR3 amino acids: CASSLGDIQEAFF. Here the CDR3 DNA reads TGTGCCAGCAGCTTGGGGGACATCCAGGAGGCTTTCTTT.

The V and J genes are TRBV19 and TRBJ2-1; 9 bases are a match to TRBD2. J was trimmed by 1 base and V by 1 base; bases with no gene match: 2. CDR3 length: 16 amino acids. Germline V gene sequence: CDR1 LNHDA, CDR2 SQIVND (reference sequence). CDR3 coding DNA: TGTGCCAGTAGTATAGTCCTAGCGGGATCCTACAATGAGCAGTTCTTC. Translation gives CASSIVLAGSYNEQFF.

The V gene is TRBV28, the J gene TRBJ1-3; D not certain. The CDR3 contains 13 residues. Trimming pared 6 bases from V and 8 bases from J, leaving 14 bases between. The germline CDR1 and CDR2 sequences are MDHEN and SYDVKM. CDR3 nucleotides: TGTGCCAGCAGCGACTCGGGGAGTTACACCATATATTTT. Translation gives CASSDSGSYTIYF.

V usage is TRBV5-8 and J usage is TRBJ2-5; TRBD1 might be the D (5 bases). Per germline, CDR1 SGHTS and CDR2 YDEGEE. V shed 6 bases and J shed 6 bases, with 18 bases lying between them. This CDR3 contains 14 residues. The CDR3: CASTTGPLMQTQYF. CDR3 nucleotides: TGTGCCAGCACTACAGGCCCATTGATGCAGACCCAGTACTTC.

The CDR3 spells CAWSPIANEQFF. CDR3 DNA sequence: TGTGCCTGGAGTCCAATAGCAAATGAGCAGTTCTTC. The rearrangement joins TRBV30 to TRBJ2-1, with D unresolved. Germline values: CDR1 GTSNPN, CDR2 SVGIG (reference sequence). The CDR3 runs 12 residues. V lost 2 bases and J lost 7, with 9 bases in between.

V usage is TRBV28 and J usage is TRBJ1-5; TRBD1 agrees at 7 bases. The junction had 4 bases not matched to a gene; V was cut back by 6 bases and J by 2 bases. Germline CDR1 MDHEN, CDR2 SYDVKM. The CDR3 loop spans 14 amino acids. The CDR3 DNA reads as TGTGCCAGCAGCGCCGGACAGGGCAATCAGCCCCAGCATTTT. Translated, it gives CASSAGQGNQPQHF. The full variable domain, with the rest looked up from reference TRBV28 and TRBJ1-5, is DVKVTQSSRYLVKRTGEKVFLECVQDMDHENMFWYRQDPGLGLRLIYFSYDVKMKEKGDIPEGYSVSREKKERFSLILESASTNQTSMYLCASSAGQGNQPQHFGDGTRLSIL.

The chain links TRBV14 to TRBJ2-5; the D is unclear. The V and J ends lost 3 bases and 7 bases respectively, with 9 bases between them. This CDR3 is 12 amino acids long. Germline V CDR1 and CDR2: SGHDN, FVKESK. The CDR3 DNA follows: TGTGCCAGCAGCCATGAGGTCGGGACCCAGTACTTC. This translates into CASSHEVGTQYF.

This clone was counted a few times. This sequence joins TRBV6-1 and TRBJ2-1; TRBD2 matches at 11 bases. CDR3 size: 17 residues. V dropped 4 bases and J dropped 4; count of bases not matched to a gene: 9. Germline lookup yields CDR1 MNHNS and CDR2 SASEGT. The CDR3, as DNA: TGTGCCAGCAGTGCCGTAAGGACTAGCGGGTTATACAATGAGCAGTTCTTC. Its protein product is CASSAVRTSGLYNEQFF.

V and J are TRBV27 and TRBJ2-7; D not resolved. CDR3 length equals 15 residues. V dropped 7 bases and J dropped 7 bases, with 23 bases sitting between them. Germline assignment: CDR1 MNHEY and CDR2 SMNVEV (reference sequence). CDR3 nucleotides: TGTGCCAGCACCCCAGGCGGATTAAGGTCCGTAGAGCAGTACTTC. Translated, it gives CASTPGGLRSVEQYF.

The chain recombines TRBV4-2 with TRBJ2-1, with TRBD2 matching over 13 bases. Germline V gives CDR1 LGHNA, CDR2 YNFKEQ. With V trimmed by 4 bases and J by 4 bases, 4 bases remained unmatched. This CDR3 comprises 16 residues. The CDR3 here is CASSRGTSGTYNEQFF. For the CDR3, the DNA is TGTGCCAGCAGCCGCGGGACTAGCGGGACATACAATGAGCAGTTCTTC.

The rearrangement joins TRBV29-1 to TRBJ2-7; perhaps TRBD1 as D (6 bases). The germline V and J ends were trimmed by 5 bases and 6 bases, with 11 bases remaining between them. The CDR3 loop spans 11 amino acids. Germline CDR1 reads SQVTM; CDR2 reads ANQGSEA. CDR3 DNA sequence: TGCAGCGTTCGTTCAGGGGCCGAGCAGTACTTC. This translates into CSVRSGAEQYF.

The genes are TRBV13 and TRBJ2-1; TRBD2 matches at 7 bases. Germline CDR1 reads PRHDT; CDR2 reads FYEKMQ (reference sequence). This CDR3 is 17 amino acids long. The V segment lost 1 base and the J segment 0 bases; nucleotides outside the gene matches: 6. The CDR3 nucleotides are TGTGCCAGCAGCTTAGCGGGAGGACACCTCTCCTACAATGAGCAGTTCTTC. It yields the protein CASSLAGGHLSYNEQFF.

This rearrangement joins TRBV27 to TRBJ2-7; unclear D gene. The CDR3 contains 12 residues. Deletions cut 4 bases from V and 6 bases from J, with 10 bases between. Per germline, CDR1 MNHEY and CDR2 SMNVEV (reference sequence). CDR3 loop: CASSSRVSEQYF. In DNA form, the CDR3 reads TGTGCCAGCAGTTCCAGAGTAAGCGAGCAGTACTTC.

This clone occurred once. This rearrangement joins TRBV7-2 to TRBJ1-5; D might be TRBD1 (5 bases). In germline, CDR1 is SGHTA, CDR2 FQGNSA. The CDR3 is made up of 15 amino acids. Trimming shortened V by 1 base and J by 7 bases, and 14 bases separated the two germline ends. Here the CDR3 DNA reads TGTGCCAGCAGCTTAGATTATGGGGGGAGGCAGCCCCAGCATTTT. Its translation is CASSLDYGGRQPQHF.

V is TRBV30 and J is TRBJ2-5; a possible D gene is TRBD1 (6 bases). The CDR3 spans 12 residues. Germline CDR1 reads GTSNPN; CDR2 reads SVGIG (reference sequence). The V and J ends lost 2 bases and 7 bases respectively, with 11 bases between them. The CDR3 sequence: CAWSYRGMTQYF. DNA for the CDR3: TGTGCCTGGAGTTATAGGGGGATGACCCAGTACTTC.

This chain links TRBV29-1 with TRBJ2-1; TRBD2 aligns across 12 bases. This CDR3 is 18 amino acids long. Germline CDR1 reads SQVTM; CDR2 reads ANQGSEA. V dropped 1 base and J dropped 0; count of bases not matched to a gene: 7. This CDR3 is CSVEGLAGGRSSYNEQFF. The CDR3 DNA reads TGCAGCGTTGAAGGGCTAGCGGGAGGGCGTAGCTCCTACAATGAGCAGTTCTTC.

This sequence joins TRBV7-9 and TRBJ2-7; 9 bases agree with TRBD2. V dropped 5 bases and J dropped 3; count of bases not matched to a gene: 11. This CDR3 is built from 16 residues. Germline lookup yields CDR1 SEHNR and CDR2 FQNEAQ (reference sequence). The CDR3 loop reads CASSRTGAGGLYEQYF. The DNA for the CDR3 is TGTGCCAGCAGCCGAACCGGGGCGGGGGGGCTCTACGAGCAGTACTTC.

V gene TRBV30 combines with J gene TRBJ1-5; weak D call: TRBD1 (5 bases). Germline-derived CDR1 and CDR2 are GTSNPN and SVGIG (reference sequence). This CDR3 has 13 residues. V lost 4 bases and J 4 bases, leaving 11 bases between the germline ends. The CDR3 is CAWNRDGNQPQHF. CDR3 sequence (DNA): TGTGCCTGGAATCGGGACGGTAATCAGCCCCAGCATTTT.

J is TRBJ2-7 and V is TRBV6-9; D remains ambiguous. Germline-derived CDR1 and CDR2 are MNHGY and SVAAGI. The CDR3 is 11 residues long. V lost 10 bases, J lost 0 bases, and 7 bases lay in between. The DNA of the CDR3 is TGTGCCACGGTGCACTCCTACGAGCAGTACTTC. It specifies CATVHSYEQYF.

V and J are TRBV7-3 and TRBJ2-1, with 8 bases that match TRBD2. V lost 5 bases to trimming and J lost 1 base; unmatched junction nucleotides: 10. Germline V gene sequence: CDR1 SGHTA, CDR2 FQGTGA. The CDR3 runs to 17 residues. Here the CDR3 reads CASSPKVVAGSYNEQFF. Here the CDR3 DNA reads TGTGCCAGCAGCCCAAAGGTTGTAGCGGGATCCTACAATGAGCAGTTCTTC.

This clone has more than one count but fewer than ten. The chain couples TRBV2 to TRBJ2-4, with D uncertain. The germline V gene has CDR1 SNHLY and CDR2 FYNNEI. CDR3 size: 12 residues. The ends were cut back, 8 bases at V and 7 bases at J, with 12 bases in the middle. The DNA of the CDR3 is TGTGCCAGCGGGTACAGACCGAACATTCAGTACTTC. The encoded protein is CASGYRPNIQYF.

Turning to this clone: One end of the junction fails to match germline, which may point to a read error. The chain employs TRBV30 and TRBJ2-2; D ambiguous. The germline CDR1 and CDR2 sequences are GTSNPN and SVGIG (reference sequence). The CDR3 runs to 13 residues. CDR3 protein: CAWMDQNAGELFF. DNA for the CDR3: TGTGCCTGGATGGATCAGAACGCCGGGGAGCTGTTTTTT. The full variable domain, with the rest looked up from reference TRBV30 and TRBJ2-2, is SQTIHQWPATLVQPVGSPLSLECTVEGTSNPNLYWYRQAAGRGLQLLFYSVGIGQISSEVPQNLSASRPQDRQFILSSKKLLLSDSGFYLCAWMDQNAGELFFGEGSRLTVL.

The chain links TRBV7-2 to TRBJ2-5; D gene unclear. The CDR3 consists of 13 residues. The V gene lost 0 bases and the J gene lost 3 bases, with 5 bases spanning the gap. Germline assignment: CDR1 SGHTA and CDR2 FQGNSA. CDR3 sequence reads: CASSLASKETQYF. The CDR3 DNA follows: TGTGCCAGCAGCTTAGCCAGCAAAGAGACCCAGTACTTC.

The chain couples TRBV25-1 to TRBJ2-7; D may be TRBD2 (6 bases). The CDR3 length is 15 residues. Germline V CDR1 and CDR2: MGHDK, SYGVNS. V was pared by 4 bases and J by 5 bases, with 18 bases between. CDR3 nucleotide sequence: TGTGCCAGCAGTGCCCCTTTTTCTAGCGCCAACGAGCAGTACTTC. Amino acids: CASSAPFSSANEQYF.

V and J are TRBV9 and TRBJ2-1, with 8 nucleotides matching TRBD2. The CDR3 contains 16 residues. V was pared by 3 bases and J by 0 bases, with 5 bases of the junction left unmatched. Per germline, CDR1 SGDLS and CDR2 YYNGEE. The CDR3 region is CASSGSGIYSYNEQFF. The CDR3, as DNA: TGTGCCAGCAGCGGTAGCGGGATATACTCCTACAATGAGCAGTTCTTC.

The genes are TRBV28 and TRBJ2-1, with TRBD1 matching 9 bases. Trimming cost V 1 base and J 3 bases; bases outside gene matches: 7. The V gene's germline CDR1 is MDHEN and CDR2 SYDVKM. CDR3 length equals 17 residues. The CDR3 bases are TGTGCCAGCAGTTTATTCTTGGGACAGGGACTCTACAATGAGCAGTTCTTC. Its translation: CASSLFLGQGLYNEQFF.

The rearrangement uses TRBV28 and TRBJ2-5; maybe TRBD1 (6 bases). The V gene's germline CDR1 is MDHEN and CDR2 SYDVKM. Trimming took 2 bases from V and 4 from J, leaving 20 bases between them. This CDR3 has 17 amino acids. In DNA form, the CDR3 reads TGTGCCAGCAGTTTAAAAGGGGGACCCCTTGGCCGAGAGACCCAGTACTTC. Amino acids: CASSLKGGPLGRETQYF.

The chain carries TRBV29-1 and TRBJ2-5, with D possibly called TRBD1 or TRBD2 (7 bases each). This CDR3 is built from 12 residues. With 6 bases removed from V and 5 bases from J, the gap between germline ends came to 13 bases. CDR1 and CDR2 from the germline V gene are SQVTM and ANQGSEA. In DNA, the CDR3 is TGCAGCGTGGTCAGGGGGGGTGAGACCCAGTACTTC. Translated, it gives CSVVRGGETQYF. Based on the CDR3 plus reference TRBV29-1 and TRBJ2-5, the full variable domain is SAVISQKPSRDICQRGTSLTIQCQVDSQVTMMFWYRQQPGQSLTLIATANQGSEATYESGFVIDKFPISRPNLTFSTLTVSNMSPEDSSIYLCSVVRGGETQYFGPGTRLLVL.

The chain recombines TRBV7-8 with TRBJ1-5; D not resolved. The CDR3 has 14 amino acids. Trimming cost V 5 bases and J 0 bases, with 8 bases left between them. In germline, CDR1 is SGHVS, CDR2 FQNEAQ. The CDR3 DNA sequence: TGTGCCAGCAGCCCTTCCTATAGCAATCAGCCCCAGCATTTT. Protein: CASSPSYSNQPQHF.

Here the CDR3 reads CSARVQETQYF. CDR3 DNA: TGCAGTGCTAGAGTGCAAGAGACCCAGTACTTC. The rearrangement joins TRBV20-1 to TRBJ2-5; D is unclear. V gave up 1 base and J gave up 2 bases, with 2 bases separating them. The CDR3 has 11 amino acids. Germline V gene lookup returns CDR1 DFQATT and CDR2 SNEGSKA (reference sequence).